This record looks at one T cell receptor (beta chain) sequence and its context. This clone occurred a few times. Its specific antigen is unknown. No qualities accompany the bases; no much larger clone lies one base away. The CDR3 starts with the cysteine, ends with the phenylalanine, and has 16 residues. CDR3 DNA only is kept here, 48 bases in frame from base 1. In the germline V gene, CDR1 corresponds to SGHAT and CDR2 to FQNNGV. V is shortened by 4 bases, J by 3 bases, and the region joining them spans 17 bases. The entry originates in a study of T cell responses to AZD1222 COVID-19 vaccine (dated by TCRdb to about 2021). For the wider study: AZD1222 recipients whose second dose came at about 4 weeks and those whose second dose came at about 12 weeks were combined into one group, since spike-specific TCR depth and breadth did not differ between the two schedules. TCR sequencing was performed for 230 to 250 trial participants, of whom some 200 were given two doses of AZD1222 and roughly 25 were given two doses of MenACWY control vaccine. Trial participants were enrolled by age into subgroups of 18-55, 56-69 and 70-plus years, and roughly 160, 29 and 62 TCR-sequenced participants, respectively, were included in these subgroups. What the research found in general, with its limitations: The whole spike protein was spanned by vaccine-associated CD4 TCRs, and dominant responses were seen in regions 160-218 and 743-854. Participants were mostly white British and included more females than males, and it was suggested by the authors that clonal diversity may have been underestimated. Nearly half of unique spike-specific TCRs reportedly recognized epitopes outside regions mutated in the B.1.351 and B.1.1.7 variants. No day 14 peak-response samples were available, so repertoires were characterized only after the peak T cell response. Spike-specific TCR breadth and depth rose significantly after two AZD1222 doses compared with day 0 and with MenACWY recipients. Conclusions about previously exposed vaccinees are limited because only five to seven AZD1222 recipients were SARS-CoV-2 seropositive at baseline. The 56-69-year group was small, and its depth increase did not reach significance, likely because of low power.

Read against the paper, the sample's time point label means: baseline before first vaccination. Vaccinee samples came from UK trials COV001 and COV002, including a single-blind randomized controlled phase 2/3 trial of AZD1222 (ChAdOx1 nCoV-19) in healthy adults. For TCRbeta chain sequencing, PBMC samples were collected from trial participants at day 0 and at day 28 after the second dose. The CDR3 regions of human TCRbeta chains were analyzed by immunosequencing. The paper's data handling went like this. TCRs in the repertoires were matched against a reference library of SARS-CoV-2-specific TCRs that had been generated with the MIRA antigen-specificity platform. Breadth meant the fraction of unique TCRs that were SARS-CoV-2-associated, whereas depth meant the fraction of total T cells that were SARS-CoV-2-associated. Using the MIRA data, every spike-specific TCR was mapped to the spike region that the TCR reacted to and assigned to either a CD4 or a CD8 class. Log10-transformed breadth and depth values were compared by one-way ANOVA with Sidak's multiple comparisons tests. The table was pulled from immuneACCESS by TCRdb, which kept in-frame rearrangements only. Such tables lose some clones; where checked, under half of the loss comes from unresolved V genes, and the rest has no known cause. V and J calls and clone size are given by that table; D and trimming were obtained from the DNA. Counted in this sample were about 96,000 clones; about 90% of them appeared once. The top ten clones comprise about 25% of the sample.

The chain is made from TRBV11-2 and TRBJ2-3; the D gene is possibly TRBD1, with 9 bases matching. This clonotype was obtained from an adult in good health. This specimen was peripheral blood, taken on day 0 of AZD1222 vaccination. The CDR3 loop reads CASSSGGTGMTDTQYF. The nucleotides read TGTGCCAGCAGCTCGGGGGGGACAGGGATGACAGATACGCAGTATTTT. The CDR3, completed at both ends by the reference TRBV11-2 and TRBJ2-3 genes, gives the full variable domain EAGVAQSPRYKIIEKRQSVAFWCNPISGHATLYWYQQILGQGPKLLIQFQNNGVVDDSQLPKDRFSAERLKGVDSTLKIQPAKLEDSAVYLCASSSGGTGMTDTQYFGPGTRLTVL.